This T cell receptor beta chain was recovered during a study of radiation and T cells in renal cell carcinoma. Study-wide results and caveats: From baseline, blood top tumor clonotypes peaked at 2 weeks post-radiation.

The repertoire was sequenced with immunoSEQ multiplex PCR; TCRdb's copy has only in-frame clones and lacks some. The sample holds some 97,000 clones, approximately 82% seen once. This sample's time point: blood 4 weeks post-SBRT, at nephrectomy. As for treatment: 15 Gy SBRT to primary tumor, nephrectomy 4 weeks later. Nephrectomy followed 15 Gy stereotactic body radiation by 4 weeks. Radiation-treated patients gave blood at baseline, week 2 and week 4. The tumor was a clear cell renal cell carcinoma. This clone was picked up a small number of times. Its antigen is unknown. The CDR3 covers 12 residues. From germline, CDR1 is WNHNN and CDR2 SYGVQD (reference sequence). The V gene lost 6 bases and the J gene lost 6 bases, with 10 bases spanning the gap.

Material: blood, obtained from a patient whose treatment included radiotherapy and nephrectomy. The chain recombines TRBV10-1 with TRBJ2-3; no firm D call. The receptor comes from a man between 60 and 75 years old with renal cell carcinoma. CDR3 loop: CASRGREDTQYF. In DNA, the CDR3 is TGCGCCAGCAGGGGCCGAGAGGATACGCAGTATTTT.